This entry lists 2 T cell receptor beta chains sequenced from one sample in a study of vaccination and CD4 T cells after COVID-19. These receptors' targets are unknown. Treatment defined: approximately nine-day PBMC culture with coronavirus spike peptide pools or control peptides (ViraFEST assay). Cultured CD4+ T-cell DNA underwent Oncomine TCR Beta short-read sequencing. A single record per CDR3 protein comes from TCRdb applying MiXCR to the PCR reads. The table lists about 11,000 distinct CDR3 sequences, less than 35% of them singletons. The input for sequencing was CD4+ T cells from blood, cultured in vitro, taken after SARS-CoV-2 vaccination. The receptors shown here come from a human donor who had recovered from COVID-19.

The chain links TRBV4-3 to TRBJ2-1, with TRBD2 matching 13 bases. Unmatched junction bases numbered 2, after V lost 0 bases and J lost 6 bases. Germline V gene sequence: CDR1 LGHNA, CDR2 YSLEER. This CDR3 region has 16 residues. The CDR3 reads CASSQDGLAGVNEQFF. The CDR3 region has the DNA TGCGCCAGCAGCCAAGATGGACTAGCGGGAGTCAATGAGCAGTTCTTC.

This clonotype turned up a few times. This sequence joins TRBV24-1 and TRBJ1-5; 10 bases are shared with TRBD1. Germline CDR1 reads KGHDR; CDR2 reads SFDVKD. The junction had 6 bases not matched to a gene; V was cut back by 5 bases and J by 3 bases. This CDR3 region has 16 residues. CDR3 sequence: CATSVGQGLNNQPQHF. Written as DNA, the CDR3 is TGTGCCACCAGTGTGGGACAGGGGCTTAACAATCAGCCCCAGCATTTT.